The 3 T cell receptor beta chains below come from one sample, sequenced in a study of blood T cell repertoires in COVID-19. The repertoire was sequenced with immunoSEQ multiplex PCR; TCRdb's copy has only in-frame clones and lacks some. The repertoire holds 200,000 to 250,000 clones, with about 90% as singletons. Sequenced input: peripheral blood. These receptors all come from a woman aged 60-75 years with acute or convalescent COVID-19.

V gene TRBV7-9 combines with J gene TRBJ1-4; 8 nucleotides agree with TRBD1. CDR3 size: 16 residues. In germline, CDR1 is SEHNR, CDR2 FQNEAQ (reference sequence). The V gene end was trimmed by 2 bases and the J gene end by 8 bases; junction bases not matched to a gene: 10. The CDR3 coding sequence is TGTGCCAGCAGCTTACCACTCCAGGGGGCCGACGAAAAACTGTTTTTT. Amino acid sequence: CASSLPLQGADEKLFF.

V usage is TRBV28 and J usage is TRBJ1-5; 9 nucleotides match TRBD1. The CDR3 totals 14 residues. The trim removed 6 bases at V and 7 bases at J, leaving 7 bases unmatched. The germline V gene has CDR1 MDHEN and CDR2 SYDVKM. DNA for the CDR3: TGTGCCAGCAGACTCACAGGGGGCGGCCAGCCCCAGCATTTT. Encoded protein: CASRLTGGGQPQHF.

The J gene is TRBJ1-2, the V gene TRBV13, with D possibly being TRBD1 (5 bases). The CDR3 is made up of 15 amino acids. Germline CDR1 PRHDT, CDR2 FYEKMQ (reference sequence). The V and J ends lost 0 bases and 8 bases respectively, with 16 bases between them. The DNA of the CDR3 is TGTGCCAGCAGCTTAGGCGGGGAGGGGCGGGAAGGCTACACCTTC. This codes for CASSLGGEGREGYTF. Variable domain in full (rest from reference TRBV13 and TRBJ1-2): AAGVIQSPRHLIKEKRETATLKCYPIPRHDTVYWYQQGPGQDPQFLISFYEKMQSDKGSIPDRFSAQQFSDYHSELNMSSLELGDSALYFCASSLGGEGREGYTFGSGTRLTVV.